This record covers a single T cell receptor beta chain. Its antigen is still unknown. The source of the sample is a study of T cells in narcolepsy. Overall study: Healthy controls were enrolled alongside patients with narcolepsy type 1 or type 2. Study-level results: Blood of same and different patients, but not healthy controls, reportedly held recurring autoreactive clonotypes.

Using immunoSEQ multiplex PCR, the repertoire was profiled, and TCRdb retains in-frame clones only, with some absent. The sample yields 20,000 to 30,000 clones, approximately 77% seen once. V lost 5 bases and J lost 2; bases outside the gene matches: 9. The V gene's germline CDR1 is LNHDA and CDR2 SQIVND (reference sequence). This CDR3 comprises 16 residues. This receptor was identified in a human donor in good health. The chain links TRBV19 to TRBJ2-1; 7 nucleotides align to TRBD1. Specimen: memory (CD45RA-) CD4+ T cells from blood. The CDR3 nucleotides are TGTGCCAGTAGTGTCCGGGACAGCCGAACCTACAATGAGCAGTTCTTC. This translates into CASSVRDSRTYNEQFF.